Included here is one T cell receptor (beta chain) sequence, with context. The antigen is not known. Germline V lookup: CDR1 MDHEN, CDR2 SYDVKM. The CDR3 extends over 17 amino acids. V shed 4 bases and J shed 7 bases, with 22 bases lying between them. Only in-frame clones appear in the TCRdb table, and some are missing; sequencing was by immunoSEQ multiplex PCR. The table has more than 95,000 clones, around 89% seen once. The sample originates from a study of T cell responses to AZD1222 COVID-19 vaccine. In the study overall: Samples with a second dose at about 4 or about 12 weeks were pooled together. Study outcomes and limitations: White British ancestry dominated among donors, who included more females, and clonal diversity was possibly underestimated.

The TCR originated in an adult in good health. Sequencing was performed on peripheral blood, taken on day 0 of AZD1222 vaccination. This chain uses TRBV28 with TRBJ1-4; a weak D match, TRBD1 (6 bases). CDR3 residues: CASSSTLDSPIFEKLFF. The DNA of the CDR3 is TGTGCCAGCAGTTCGACTTTGGACAGCCCGATTTTTGAAAAACTGTTTTTT.